One sample yielded the 8 T cell receptor beta chains listed below, sequenced in a study of blood T cell repertoires in COVID-19. The protocol was immunoSEQ multiplex PCR, while the TCRdb copy is restricted to in-frame clones and leaves out a portion. The sample yields some 370,000 clones, around 87% seen once. Specimen: peripheral blood. The receptor set was obtained from a man younger than 35 with active or convalescent COVID-19.

The chain uses TRBV28 and TRBJ1-5; the D is unclear. In germline, CDR1 is MDHEN, CDR2 SYDVKM. This CDR3 has 16 residues. V lost 5 bases, J lost 0 bases, and 14 bases lay in between. The CDR3 DNA sequence: TGTGCCAGCAGTGGAGGGTCCAGAGGTAGCAATCAGCCCCAGCATTTT. This gives the protein CASSGGSRGSNQPQHF.

The chain employs TRBV5-5 and TRBJ2-2; TRBD2 agrees at 7 bases. CDR1 is SGHKS and CDR2 is YYEKEE in the germline V gene (reference sequence). Losses at the gene ends were 0 bases for V and 4 bases for J; bases not matched to a gene: 3. The CDR3 contains 15 residues. The CDR3 protein is CASSLVASGTGELFF. Written as DNA, the CDR3 is TGTGCCAGCAGCTTGGTGGCTAGCGGCACCGGGGAGCTGTTTTTT. The full variable domain, in which reference TRBV5-5 and TRBJ2-2 provide the parts outside the CDR3, is DAGVTQSPTHLIKTRGQQVTLRCSPISGHKSVSWYQQVLGQGPQFIFQYYEKEERGRGNFPDRFSARQFPNYSSELNVNALLLGDSALYLCASSLVASGTGELFFGEGSRLTVL.

V and J are TRBV6-5 and TRBJ1-4; 7 bases line up with TRBD1. Germline assignment: CDR1 MNHEY and CDR2 SVGAGI. The CDR3 is 15 amino acids. Losses at the gene ends were 8 bases for V and 1 base for J; bases not matched to a gene: 7. This chain's CDR3 is CASRERQGTNEKLFF. CDR3 DNA sequence: TGTGCCAGCCGAGAGAGACAGGGAACTAATGAAAAACTGTTTTTT.

This chain joins TRBV19 and TRBJ1-6; the D gene is possibly TRBD1 (6 bases). Germline V gives CDR1 LNHDA, CDR2 SQIVND (reference sequence). The CDR3 is 13 residues long. V lost 3 bases, J lost 12 bases, and 12 bases lay in between. The CDR3 nucleotides are TGTGCCAGTAGTATTAGCAGCAGGGGACCCCTCCACTTT. Translation: CASSISSRGPLHF.

The chain is built from TRBV9 and TRBJ1-2; 9 bases agree with TRBD1. The CDR3 extends over 16 amino acids. CDR1 is SGDLS and CDR2 is YYNGEE in the germline V gene. After removal of 3 bases from V and 3 bases from J, the junction contained 9 bases not matched to a gene. The CDR3 is CASSAPTGGNDYGYTF. The DNA of the CDR3 is TGTGCCAGCAGCGCGCCTACAGGGGGCAATGACTATGGCTACACCTTC.

The chain links TRBV19 to TRBJ2-1, with TRBD1 matching over 7 bases. The J segment lost 0 bases and the V segment lost 5 bases, leaving 7 bases of the junction unmatched. The CDR3 loop spans 16 amino acids. Germline lookup yields CDR1 LNHDA and CDR2 SQIVND (reference sequence). The CDR3 nucleotides read TGTGCCAGTAGTCTTGGACAGGCCCCCTCCTACAATGAGCAGTTCTTC. The encoded protein is CASSLGQAPSYNEQFF.

This clone came up once. This chain joins TRBV7-9 and TRBJ2-1; 9 nucleotides agree with TRBD2. The trim removed 6 bases at V and 2 bases at J, leaving 8 bases unmatched. Germline V gene lookup returns CDR1 SEHNR and CDR2 FQNEAQ (reference sequence). The CDR3 spans 16 residues. CDR3 in DNA: TGTGCCAGCAGTCGCGGAGTAGCGGGGGCCTACAATGAGCAGTTCTTC. Amino acids: CASSRGVAGAYNEQFF. The complete variable domain, with remaining parts taken from reference TRBV7-9 and TRBJ2-1, reads DTGVSQNPRHKITKRGQNVTFRCDPISEHNRLYWYRQTLGQGPEFLTYFQNEAQLEKSRLLSDRFSAERPKGSFSTLEIQRTEQGDSAMYLCASSRGVAGAYNEQFFGPGTRLTVL.

A note on this clone: This sample also contains other DNA sequences that code for the same CDR3. The rearrangement links TRBV27 to TRBJ1-6; perhaps TRBD1 as D (5 bases). This CDR3 is built from 13 residues. From germline, CDR1 is MNHEY and CDR2 SMNVEV (reference sequence). V dropped 5 bases and J dropped 7 bases, with 9 bases sitting between them. The CDR3 here is CASSRQLNSPLHF. The CDR3 DNA is TGTGCCAGCAGTCGACAGTTAAATTCACCCCTCCACTTT.